These 28 T cell receptor beta chains were all obtained from the same sample, sequenced in a study of long-term antiretroviral therapy in people with HIV. The immunoSEQ assay was v3.0, run at survey level. Using immunoSEQ multiplex PCR, the repertoire was profiled, and TCRdb retains in-frame clones only, with some absent. The repertoire consists of some 31,000 clones, with approximately 80% occurring once and the leading ten covering approximately 8.4%. Source: unsorted PBMCs, taken 3.1 years after starting antiretroviral therapy. These TCRs come from a woman aged 45-60 years with HIV.

The chain has TRBV9 and TRBJ2-3; maybe TRBD2 (6 bases). CDR3 size: 14 residues. V was pared by 3 bases and J by 2 bases, with 10 bases between. Looked up from germline, CDR1 is SGDLS and CDR2 is YYNGEE. CDR3 DNA: TGTGCCAGCAGCGCCCGGGAGCCCACAGATACGCAGTATTTT. It is translated as CASSAREPTDTQYF.

This chain links TRBV7-3 with TRBJ2-2; D is possibly TRBD1 (5 bases). CDR1 SGHTA and CDR2 FQGTGA come from the germline V gene. V was pared by 0 bases and J by 0 bases, with 5 bases between. The CDR3 is 15 residues long. CDR3 DNA: TGTGCCAGCAGCTTAACCAGGGCGAACACCGGGGAGCTGTTTTTT. Residues: CASSLTRANTGELFF.

The chain carries TRBV5-1 and TRBJ2-3, with TRBD2 matching 9 bases. The CDR3 sequence is 15 residues long. V lost 4 bases to trimming and J lost 3 bases; unmatched junction nucleotides: 6. Germline V lookup: CDR1 SGHRS, CDR2 YFSETQ. The CDR3 protein is CASSGIAGATDTQYF. The CDR3 DNA follows: TGCGCCAGCAGCGGAATAGCGGGGGCGACAGATACGCAGTATTTT.

The chain uses TRBV13 and TRBJ2-5, with no clear D. Between the trimmed V and J ends, which lost 5 bases and 2 bases, there was a span of 3 bases. Germline loops: CDR1 PRHDT, CDR2 FYEKMQ (reference sequence). CDR3 length: 11 amino acids. The CDR3 region is CASSPQETQYF. CDR3 DNA: TGTGCCAGCAGCCCACAAGAGACCCAGTACTTC.

J is TRBJ2-5 and V is TRBV30; no reliable D call. The ends were cut back, 6 bases at V and 4 bases at J, with 18 bases in the middle. CDR3 size: 14 residues. The germline V gene has CDR1 GTSNPN and CDR2 SVGIG (reference sequence). CDR3 region: CACSSGRLGETQYF. In DNA form, the CDR3 reads TGTGCCTGCTCTTCGGGCAGGCTGGGAGAGACCCAGTACTTC.

The chain recombines TRBV7-3 with TRBJ2-2, with a weak D call TRBD1 (6 bases). V was clipped by 5 bases and J by 1 base, with 17 bases between them. The CDR3 sequence is 17 residues long. CDR1 and CDR2 (germline): SGHTA, FQGTGA. For the CDR3, the DNA is TGTGCCAGCAGCCCCCGTTCAGGGGTTGGGAACACCGGGGAGCTGTTTTTT. It encodes CASSPRSGVGNTGELFF.

This clone was detected only a few times. The V and J genes are TRBV29-1 and TRBJ2-3, with a weak D call TRBD2 (5 bases). Germline CDR1 and CDR2: SQVTM and ANQGSEA. V was trimmed by 4 bases and J by 2 bases, leaving 7 bases between them. The CDR3 runs 12 residues. CDR3 sequence reads: CSVGTDTDTQYF. The CDR3 nucleotides read TGCAGCGTTGGGACTGACACAGATACGCAGTATTTT.

V is TRBV19 and J is TRBJ1-2; 8 nucleotides line up with TRBD1. Germline trimming cut 3 bases from V and 8 bases from J; bases unmatched to any gene: 11. CDR1 LNHDA and CDR2 SQIVND come from the germline V gene (reference sequence). The CDR3 runs to 15 residues. The CDR3 here is CASSIPGQAWGGYTF. CDR3 sequence (DNA): TGTGCCAGTAGTATTCCGGGACAGGCCTGGGGAGGCTACACCTTC.

The V and J genes are TRBV6-6 and TRBJ1-2; no clear D gene. CDR3 length: 15 amino acids. Trimming removed 3 bases at V and 7 bases at J, with 18 bases between. From germline, CDR1 is MNHNY and CDR2 SVGAGI (reference sequence). CDR3 sequence: CASSYRLDMVRGYTF. The CDR3, as DNA: TGTGCCAGCAGTTATCGATTAGACATGGTGCGTGGCTACACCTTC.

This chain uses TRBV7-7 with TRBJ2-7; D gene ambiguous. The CDR3 is 10 amino acids. Germline CDR1 and CDR2: SSHAT and FNYEAQ (reference sequence). The CDR3 reads CASSLVCDTV. CDR3 nucleotide sequence: TGTGCCAGCAGCTTAGTCTGTGACACCGTC.

The chain recombines TRBV2 with TRBJ2-1, with D hard to call. The CDR3 sequence is 12 residues long. Germline V gene lookup returns CDR1 SNHLY and CDR2 FYNNEI. V was cut by 5 bases and J by 5 bases, with 7 bases left in between. CDR3 amino acids: CASSRSDNEQFF. CDR3 in DNA: TGTGCCAGCAGTCGGAGCGACAATGAGCAGTTCTTC.

This clone was seen more than once but under ten times. The genes are TRBV5-1 and TRBJ2-3; TRBD1 might be the D (6 bases). The V end lost 4 bases, the J end lost 2 bases, and 11 bases lay between the germline ends. This CDR3 has 14 residues. Per germline, CDR1 SGHRS and CDR2 YFSETQ. CDR3 nucleotides: TGCGCCAGCAGCGGCACAGGGTCCACAGATACGCAGTATTTT. Its translation: CASSGTGSTDTQYF.

This chain joins TRBV29-1 and TRBJ2-7; no clear D. CDR3 size: 12 residues. Trimming took 1 base from V and 6 from J, leaving 10 bases between them. Germline V gene lookup returns CDR1 SQVTM and CDR2 ANQGSEA. The CDR3 is CSVEGTLGEQYV. DNA of the CDR3: TGCAGCGTTGAAGGGACCCTCGGCGAGCAGTACGTC.

V gene TRBV4-1 combines with J gene TRBJ1-1, with 11 nucleotides matching TRBD1. Losses at the gene ends were 11 bases for V and 6 bases for J; bases not matched to a gene: 8. Per germline, CDR1 MGHRA and CDR2 YSYEKL. The CDR3 extends over 13 amino acids. In nucleotides, the CDR3 is TGCGCCGGCCGGGACAGGGGGTCCCCTGAAGCTTTCTTT. Encoded protein: CAGRDRGSPEAFF.

There are a few counts of this clone. The chain combines TRBV5-8 with TRBJ2-4, with 7 bases lining up with TRBD1. The CDR3 has 14 amino acids. Unmatched junction bases numbered 9, after V lost 4 bases and J lost 8 bases. Germline loops: CDR1 SGHTS, CDR2 YDEGEE. The CDR3 region is CASSLGTAGDIQYF. Here the CDR3 DNA reads TGTGCCAGCAGCCTCGGGACAGCAGGAGACATTCAGTACTTC.

The rearrangement joins TRBV5-1 to TRBJ1-2, with TRBD1 matching over 7 bases. The CDR3 loop spans 15 amino acids. Trimming removed 4 bases from V and 6 bases from J; junction bases left unmatched: 12. Germline assignment: CDR1 SGHRS and CDR2 YFSETQ. The CDR3 nucleotides read TGCGCCAGCAGCCATGATTCGAGACAGGGTAATGGCTACACCTTC. It specifies CASSHDSRQGNGYTF. Full variable domain (rest looked up from reference TRBV5-1 and TRBJ1-2): KAGVTQTPRYLIKTRGQQVTLSCSPISGHRSVSWYQQTPGQGLQFLFEYFSETQRNKGNFPGRFSGRQFSNSRSEMNVSTLELGDSALYLCASSHDSRQGNGYTFGSGTRLTVV.

The gene calls are TRBV6-4 and TRBJ2-1; TRBD2 aligns across 9 bases. Germline V gene data show CDR1 as MRHNA and CDR2 as SNTAGT. This CDR3 is built from 15 residues. V trimming: 6 bases; J trimming: 7 bases; junction bases outside the gene matches: 10. CDR3: CASRREAGGRNEQFF. In DNA, the CDR3 is TGTGCCAGCAGGAGGGAAGCGGGGGGAAGAAATGAGCAGTTCTTC.

CDR3 region: CASSPDGGGRNTQYF. The DNA of the CDR3 is TGTGCCAGCAGCCCTGATGGGGGAGGGAGAAATACGCAGTATTTT. V and J are TRBV7-2 and TRBJ2-3; 7 nucleotides align to TRBD2. Germline V gene data show CDR1 as SGHTA and CDR2 as FQGNSA. The CDR3 covers 15 residues. Unmatched junction bases numbered 12, after V lost 5 bases and J lost 7 bases.

The chain joins TRBV6-5 to TRBJ1-4, with a tentative D call TRBD1 (5 bases). Trimming stripped 4 bases from V and 8 bases from J, with 17 bases between. Germline-derived CDR1 and CDR2 are MNHEY and SVGAGI. CDR3 size: 15 residues. The CDR3 region has the DNA TGTGCCAGCAGTTTCTTCCGGGGCACGGAGGAAAAACTGTTTTTT. It translates to CASSFFRGTEEKLFF.

The V call is TRBV27, the J call TRBJ2-5; possibly TRBD1 or TRBD2 for D (5 bases each). Trimming took 5 bases from V and 7 from J, leaving 17 bases between them. The CDR3 length is 14 residues. Germline values: CDR1 MNHEY, CDR2 SMNVEV (reference sequence). CDR3 DNA sequence: TGTGCCAGCAGTCCGACGGGACCCGAGTTGACCCAGTACTTC. This encodes CASSPTGPELTQYF.

This chain joins TRBV5-5 and TRBJ1-2; D gene ambiguous. This CDR3 region has 14 residues. Germline CDR1 and CDR2: SGHKS and YYEKEE (reference sequence). The ends were cut back, 0 bases at V and 1 base at J, with 7 bases in the middle. CDR3 in DNA: TGTGCCAGCAGCTTGGCGCGAGGTAACTATGGCTACACCTTC. It specifies CASSLARGNYGYTF.

The rearrangement joins TRBV7-9 to TRBJ2-3; TRBD2 agrees at 7 bases. CDR3 length: 15 residues. CDR1 is SEHNR, CDR2 FQNEAQ, per germline (reference sequence). The trim removed 5 bases at V and 1 base at J, leaving 6 bases unmatched. The DNA for the CDR3 is TGTGCCAGCAGCCTCTCCGCGGGGGGCACAGATACGCAGTATTTT. Its translation is CASSLSAGGTDTQYF.

CDR3 nucleotide sequence: TGTGCCTGGAGGGACAGGGGTCATGAAAAACTGTTTTTT. Amino acid sequence: CAWRDRGHEKLFF. This chain uses TRBV30 with TRBJ1-4; TRBD1 agrees at 9 bases. The CDR3 loop spans 13 amino acids. Losses at the gene ends were 3 bases for V and 6 bases for J; bases not matched to a gene: 2. CDR1 is GTSNPN, CDR2 SVGIG, per germline (reference sequence).

This chain links TRBV21-1 with TRBJ2-3; TRBD2 is taken as the D call from the table, unchecked against the DNA. TRBV21-1 is an annotated pseudogene. CDR3 length: 17 amino acids. The CDR3 nucleotides read TGTGCCAGCAGCAAAGGGCCTAGCGGGAGAAACACAGATACGCAGTATTTT. Translation gives CASSKGPSGRNTDTQYF.

The V gene is TRBV15, the J gene TRBJ1-2; 7 nucleotides match TRBD1. This CDR3 has 15 residues. Germline CDR1 and CDR2: LNHNV and YYDKDF (reference sequence). The ends lost 5 bases at V and 4 bases at J; junction bases unmatched: 10. The CDR3 coding sequence is TGTGCCACCAGCTCCGACAGGGCCACGTTCTATGGCTACACCTTC. It encodes CATSSDRATFYGYTF.

The chain is built from TRBV6-5 and TRBJ1-6; D unclear. The CDR3 covers 12 residues. V was shortened by 6 bases and J by 10 bases, with 10 bases between the two germline ends. Germline CDR1 is MNHEY and CDR2 is SVGAGI. DNA of the CDR3: TGTGCCAGCAGAAGAGCCGAGTCACCCCTCCACTTT. This encodes CASRRAESPLHF.

The V gene is TRBV5-4, the J gene TRBJ2-2, with D tentatively TRBD1 (6 bases). This CDR3 spans 14 amino acids. Germline V gene lookup returns CDR1 SGHNT and CDR2 YYREEE (reference sequence). Between the trimmed V and J ends, which lost 10 bases and 0 bases, there was a span of 13 bases. The CDR3 DNA sequence: TGTGCCTCCCAGGGGCCCGCGAACACCGGGGAGCTGTTTTTT. Its translation: CASQGPANTGELFF.

This clone appeared once. The CDR3 sequence: CASSPGWGAYEQYF. CDR3 nucleotides: TGTGCCAGCAGCCCCGGTTGGGGGGCCTACGAGCAGTACTTC. The rearrangement uses TRBV28 and TRBJ2-7, with D perhaps matching TRBD2 (6 bases). This CDR3 is built from 14 residues. Germline V gene sequence: CDR1 MDHEN, CDR2 SYDVKM. V lost 6 bases and J 2 bases, leaving 14 bases between the germline ends.